This T cell receptor (beta chain) is from a study of regulatory T cells in long-lasting Graves disease (dated by TCRdb to the early 2020s). With regard to the full study: Persistent Graves' disease meant more than 5 years of antithyroid drug treatment with TSH receptor autoantibodies that stayed positive. A total of roughly 33 samples underwent TCR sequencing: around 13 from persistent and roughly 20 from newly diagnosed Graves' disease patients. The study was registered as a clinical trial and conducted in China. On average, persistent Graves' disease patients in the clinical cohort had been on antithyroid drugs for approximately ten years. Persistent Graves' disease patients were compared with newly diagnosed Graves' disease patients by peripheral blood TCR sequencing and RNA sequencing. Points the paper makes about the study in general: As a limitation, the authors acknowledged that the small sample size may reduce accuracy. A larger number of public clonotypes was shared among persistent patients (around 3,000) than among newly diagnosed patients (approximately 1,000). Persistent disease showed preferential use of TRBV28, TRBJ1-2 and TRBJ2-5, whereas newly diagnosed disease favored TRBV20-1 and TRBJ2-1. Only the TCR beta chain was sequenced and analyzed. Persistent Graves' disease patients showed lower TCR Shannon entropy and fewer highly expanded clones than newly diagnosed patients, suggesting clonal expansion. The study examined only peripheral blood because the primary lesion, thyroid tissue, could not be accessed.

This specimen's time point label, interpreted: persistent/refractory GD, antithyroid drugs over 5 years with positive TRAb. For both TCR sequencing and RNA sequencing, RNA was extracted from PBMCs in TRIzol. Graves' disease was diagnosed according to American Thyroid Association guidelines. Recruitment of patients was carried out at an endocrinology department in Xi'an, China. Each patient gave approximately 9 milliliters of peripheral blood, collected in an EDTA anticoagulant tube. Ficoll Paque Plus density gradient separation was used to isolate PBMCs, and no further T cell sorting was done. An Agilent 2100 Bioanalyzer and agarose gel were used to check RNA quality, while a NanoDrop 2000 measured RNA concentration. CDR1 and CDR2, per the germline V gene (reference sequence), are SEHNR and FQNEAQ. V loses 2 bases, J loses 4 bases, and the germline ends lie 14 bases apart. The CDR3 runs 16 amino acids, cysteine and phenylalanine included. The kept DNA is CDR3 alone, 48 bases in frame from the first base.

Library method: multiplex PCR. Sequencing relied on an Illumina HiSeq 4000. iRepertoire HTBI primers and Arm-PCR amplification of CDR3 regions were used to construct TCR beta libraries. Gel purification was performed on PCR products prior to sequencing. For the original study's pipeline: Across samples, around 58 TRBV and over 11 TRBJ segments were identified and used for gene usage analysis of CDR3 amino acid clonotypes. COPE and FqMerger were used to merge the filtered high-quality paired reads into contigs. BLAST was used to align contigs to IMGT TRBV, TRBD and TRBJ reference genes, with CDR3 defined following IMGT. Clonotypes above 0.1% frequency were classified as highly expanded clones. Repertoire diversity was measured by Shannon entropy, and V-J evenness by the Gini coefficient. Clonotypes shared by more than one individual were considered public. TCRdb handled the public reads itself, with Q25 trimming in fastp and clone calling in MiXCR, and kept productive beta chains. CDR3 protein sequences are deduplicated, and each keeps its most common genes and DNA. TCRdb's processing, not the authors' own work, is the source of the V and J calls. The sample table holds 390,000 or so distinct CDR3 sequences, of which roughly 25% were seen once. The top ten clones comprise around 30% of the sample.

About this clonotype: No cognate antigen has been identified for it. Per-nucleotide qualities are absent, and no much larger clonotype sits a single base away.

The TCR comes from a middle-aged woman with Graves disease. Donor details come from another sample of the same person, matched by shared clones. The chain links TRBV7-9 with TRBJ2-2, with no confident D gene call. This material consisted of peripheral blood mononuclear cells (PBMCs), taken when the disease was refractory, from a patient treated with antithyroid drugs. The nucleotides are TGTGCCAGCAGCTTACATGTTGGGATTGGCACCGGGGAGCTGTTTTTT. It is translated as CASSLHVGIGTGELFF.